These 2 T cell receptor beta chains were sequenced from one sample in a study of glioma-infiltrating T cells after dendritic cell vaccination. Clones were read by immunoSEQ multiplex PCR, and TCRdb kept only the in-frame ones, dropping some. The sample holds over 90,000 clones; more than 75% are singletons and the top ten take less than 3%. Material: blood, obtained before dendritic cell vaccination. The receptors were sampled from a human donor with glioblastoma.

The chain is built from TRBV29-1 and TRBJ1-1, with D perhaps matching TRBD1 (5 bases). V gave up 3 bases and J gave up 5 bases, with 13 bases separating them. The length of the CDR3 is 13 residues. The germline V gene encodes CDR1 SQVTM and CDR2 ANQGSEA. CDR3 coding DNA: TGCAGCGTTGATCGGGGGAAGGGGACTGAAGCTTTCTTT. It translates to CSVDRGKGTEAFF. Based on the CDR3 plus reference TRBV29-1 and TRBJ1-1, the full variable domain is SAVISQKPSRDICQRGTSLTIQCQVDSQVTMMFWYRQQPGQSLTLIATANQGSEATYESGFVIDKFPISRPNLTFSTLTVSNMSPEDSSIYLCSVDRGKGTEAFFGQGTRLTVV.

The CDR3 loop reads CASSIVRDPYNEQFF. CDR3 coding DNA: TGTGCCAGTAGTATAGTCAGGGATCCCTACAATGAGCAGTTCTTC. This chain joins TRBV19 and TRBJ2-1; D perhaps matches TRBD1 (5 bases). The CDR3 sequence is 15 residues long. V was clipped by 1 base and J by 2 bases, with 9 bases between them. Germline-derived CDR1 and CDR2 are LNHDA and SQIVND (reference sequence).